This T cell receptor (beta chain) was recovered during a study of CD8+ T cells in alopecia areata (dated by TCRdb to 2016 to 2018). Context from the whole study: The treated patients, all with moderate-to-severe alopecia areata, were enrolled in an open-label pilot trial of oral tofacitinib given at 5 to 10 mg twice daily. RNA came from the PAXgene miRNA kit for fixed scalp, the miRNeasy kit for PBMCs, and the RNeasy kit for mouse skin. Tofacitinib was administered for 6 to 18 months, and 6 months of follow-up off drug were then conducted to assess delayed response and recurrence. TCRbeta CDR3 regions were amplified by immunoSEQ multiplex PCR using 35 Vbeta forward and 13 Jbeta reverse primers. Scalp clonality was compared among normal scalp (n=4), patchy alopecia areata scalp (n=8), and alopecia totalis/universalis scalp (n=8). For the treated patients, the SALT score, which quantifies what percentage of scalp surface area is affected, served as the measure of disease severity. Biopsies were taken from tofacitinib-treated patients at baseline and again at 4 and 24 weeks into treatment, and several of those patients also had a later scalp biopsy. Scalp tissue and sorted CD4+ and CD8+ peripheral blood T cells from patchy and totalis/universalis alopecia areata patients and from healthy controls were covered by human TCRbeta sequencing. The study used high-throughput TCRbeta sequencing to examine T cell clonal expansion in alopecia areata, in both the C3H/HeJ mouse model and human patients. Results the study describes overall, beyond this receptor: Unlike mouse skin, where gammadelta T cells dominate, normal human skin contains resident alphabeta T cells that get sequenced too, which complicates analysis of the scalp TCR repertoire. During tofacitinib treatment, many expanded lesional clones stuck around in both scalp and blood, and this persistence may partly explain why relapse happens after treatment is stopped. With tofacitinib, both scalp clonality and the number of expanded CD8+ clones among the top 100 scalp clones went down significantly. Because the treated cohort was small and included a single nonresponder, larger studies are needed to assess links between baseline CD8+ expansion and response. Shared TCR sequences between patients were less evident than in mice, which may be partly attributable to HLA diversity in the patient population. Higher clonality and more expanded CD8+ clones were observed in lesional scalp than in normal scalp, particularly in alopecia totalis/universalis, a finding suggestive of antigenic drive.

The library was built by means of the immunoSEQ multiplex PCR assay. RNA was extracted from all samples and reverse transcribed into cDNA, which served as template for TCR sequencing. SuperScript III was used for first-strand cDNA synthesis, primed with a 2:1 mix of oligo-dT and random hexamers. A synthetic immune receptor repertoire was used to gauge amplification bias, and whatever bias remained was removed computationally. The paper's data handling went like this. Raw reads were preprocessed for error removal, and CDR3 was defined according to IMGT conventions as running from the conserved cysteine to phenylalanine. Clonality was computed by normalizing Shannon entropy by log2 of the number of productive unique TCRs and subtracting the result from 1. Whether scalp clones were CD4 or CD8 was inferred by matching scalp TCRbeta sequences against CD4 and CD8 repertoires sorted from blood. Not all clones reach the TCRdb copy of this immuneACCESS table, which keeps in-frame sequences only. Checked studies attribute under half of the gap to unresolved V genes and leave the rest unexplained. That table gives V, J and clone size, and the DNA gave D and trimming. Present in this sample are more than 95,000 clones, roughly 60% of which were seen just once. The ten largest clones add up to under 35% of the sample.

The time point label corresponds to: around 4 weeks on oral tofacitinib. What the treatment or condition label conveys for this sample: oral pan-JAK inhibitor, 5-10 mg twice daily. From alopecia areata patients, peripheral blood was collected along with lesional scalp punch biopsies. PBMCs were isolated by density centrifugation and stained for CD3, CD4 and CD8, after which CD4+ and CD8+ T cells were sorted on a FACSAria. The germline V gene encodes CDR1 MGHRA and CDR2 YSYEKL. The trim is 5 bases for V and 4 bases for J, with a gap of 14 bases between the germline ends. From the cysteine up to the phenylalanine, the CDR3 has a length of 14 residues. The retained sequence is limited to the CDR3, 42 bases, with the frame set at the first base. Concerning this clone: It has no known antigen specificity. Base qualities are not provided; no much larger clone lies one nucleotide away.

The material was CD8+ T cells sorted from blood, obtained at week 4, from a patient treated with tofacitinib. This TCR was sampled from a human donor with alopecia areata. The sequence joins TRBV4-1 to TRBJ1-2; TRBD1 is a weak D gene call, 5 bases matching. The DNA sequence reads TGCGCCAGCAGCGTTAACACAGGACCCTATGGCTACACCTTC. It encodes CASSVNTGPYGYTF.